This section outlines one TCR beta chain sequence together with its context. The antigen is unknown. The sample originates from a study of CD8 T cells in Susac syndrome. Study as a whole: Patients with Susac syndrome, at blood draw, were therapy-naive, on corticosteroids, or on intravenous immunoglobulin alone. Notes on the study in general: Expansion of clones was not seen in the CD4+ T cell repertoires of Susac syndrome.

Sequencing targeted TCR beta in T cells from blood (CD8+ and CD4+). With random hexamers, reverse transcription was performed on about 0.5 to 1 ug of RNA. Multiplex PCR with immunoSEQ amplified the TCR beta CDR3 across 54 Vbeta and 13 Jbeta. TCRdb itself ran the immunoSEQ multiplex PCR reads through MiXCR, one entry per CDR3 protein. There are over 130,000 distinct CDR3 sequences in the sample; roughly 94% occur only once, and 0.14% lies in the top ten. The sequenced sample consisted of CD4+ T cells from PBMCs. The receptor was derived from a human donor with Susac syndrome.

The chain's CDR3 is CASSLSGTARSYEQYF. The CDR3 region has the DNA TGCGCCAGCAGCTTGTCCGGGACAGCCCGCTCCTACGAGCAGTACTTC. The chain combines TRBV5-1 with TRBJ2-7, with 7 bases matching TRBD1. This CDR3 spans 16 amino acids. V shed 1 base and J 0 bases; nucleotides not matched to a gene: 7. CDR1 is SGHRS and CDR2 is YFSETQ in the germline V gene.